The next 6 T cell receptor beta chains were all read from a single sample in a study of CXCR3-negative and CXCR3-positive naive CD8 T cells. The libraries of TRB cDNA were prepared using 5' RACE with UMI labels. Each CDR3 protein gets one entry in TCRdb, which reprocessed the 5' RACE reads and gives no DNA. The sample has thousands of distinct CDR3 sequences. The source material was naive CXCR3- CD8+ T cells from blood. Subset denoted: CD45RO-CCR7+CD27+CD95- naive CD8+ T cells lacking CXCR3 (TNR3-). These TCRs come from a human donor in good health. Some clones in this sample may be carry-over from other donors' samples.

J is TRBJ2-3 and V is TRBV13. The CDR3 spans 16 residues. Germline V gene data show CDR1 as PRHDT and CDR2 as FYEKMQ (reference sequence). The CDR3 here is CASSSDWKLGTDTQYF.

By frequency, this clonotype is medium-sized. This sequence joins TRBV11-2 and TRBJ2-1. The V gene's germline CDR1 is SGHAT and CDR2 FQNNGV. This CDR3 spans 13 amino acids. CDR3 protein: CASSLDLLDEQFF.

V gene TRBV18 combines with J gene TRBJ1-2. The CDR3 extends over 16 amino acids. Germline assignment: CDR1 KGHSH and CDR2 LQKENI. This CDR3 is CASSPPTGWVNYGYTF.

The CDR3 loop reads CSVEDLDQTDLNEQFF. The chain uses TRBV29-1 and TRBJ2-1. The CDR3 is 16 residues long. Germline CDR1 SQVTM, CDR2 ANQGSEA.

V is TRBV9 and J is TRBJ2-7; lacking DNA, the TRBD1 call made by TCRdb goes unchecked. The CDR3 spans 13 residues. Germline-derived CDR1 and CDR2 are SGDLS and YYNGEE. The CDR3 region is CASSVAPPYEQYF.

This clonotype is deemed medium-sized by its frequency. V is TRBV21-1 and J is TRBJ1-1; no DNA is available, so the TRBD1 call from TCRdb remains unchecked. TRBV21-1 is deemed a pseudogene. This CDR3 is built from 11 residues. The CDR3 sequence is CASTRTVGAFF.